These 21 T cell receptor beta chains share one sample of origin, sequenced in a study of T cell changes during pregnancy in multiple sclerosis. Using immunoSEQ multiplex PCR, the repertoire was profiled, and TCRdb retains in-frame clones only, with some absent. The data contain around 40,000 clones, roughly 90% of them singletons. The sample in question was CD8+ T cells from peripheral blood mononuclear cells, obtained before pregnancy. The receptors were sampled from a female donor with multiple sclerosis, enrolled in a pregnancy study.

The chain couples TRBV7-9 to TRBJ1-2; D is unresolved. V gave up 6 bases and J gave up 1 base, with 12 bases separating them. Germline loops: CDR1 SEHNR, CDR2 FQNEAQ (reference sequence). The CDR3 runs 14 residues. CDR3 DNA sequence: TGTGCCAGCAGAGGAGCGGAGAGTAACTATGGCTACACCTTC. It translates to CASRGAESNYGYTF.

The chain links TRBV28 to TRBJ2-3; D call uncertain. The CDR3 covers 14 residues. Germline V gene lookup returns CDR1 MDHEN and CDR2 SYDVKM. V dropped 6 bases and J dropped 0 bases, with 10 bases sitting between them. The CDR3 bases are TGTGCCAGCAGGTCAGATTTTAGCACAGATACGCAGTATTTT. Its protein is CASRSDFSTDTQYF.

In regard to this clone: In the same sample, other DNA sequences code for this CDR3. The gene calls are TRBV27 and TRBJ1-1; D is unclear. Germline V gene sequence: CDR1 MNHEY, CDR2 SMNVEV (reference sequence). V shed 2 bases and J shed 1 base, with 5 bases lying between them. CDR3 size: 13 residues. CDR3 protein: CASSLAGNTEAFF. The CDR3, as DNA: TGTGCCAGCAGTTTAGCGGGGAACACTGAAGCTTTCTTT.

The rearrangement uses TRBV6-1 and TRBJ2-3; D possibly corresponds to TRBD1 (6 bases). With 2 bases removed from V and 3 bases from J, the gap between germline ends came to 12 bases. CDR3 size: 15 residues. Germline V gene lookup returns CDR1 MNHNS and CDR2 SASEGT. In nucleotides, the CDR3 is TGTGCCAGCAGTGAACGGCAGGGGTGGACAGATACGCAGTATTTT. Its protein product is CASSERQGWTDTQYF.

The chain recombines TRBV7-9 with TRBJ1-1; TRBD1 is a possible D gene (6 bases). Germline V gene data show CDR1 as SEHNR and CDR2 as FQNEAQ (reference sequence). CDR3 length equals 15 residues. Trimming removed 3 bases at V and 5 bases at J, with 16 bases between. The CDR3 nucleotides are TGTGCCAGCAGCTTGACGAGGGAGGGGGAAACTGAAGCTTTCTTT. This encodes CASSLTREGETEAFF.

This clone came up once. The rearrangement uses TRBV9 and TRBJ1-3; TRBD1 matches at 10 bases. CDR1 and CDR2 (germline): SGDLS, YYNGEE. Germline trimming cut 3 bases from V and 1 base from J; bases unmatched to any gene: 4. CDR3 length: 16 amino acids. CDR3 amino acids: CASSATGGASGNTIYF. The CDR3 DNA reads TGTGCCAGCAGCGCGACAGGGGGCGCTTCTGGAAACACCATATATTTT.

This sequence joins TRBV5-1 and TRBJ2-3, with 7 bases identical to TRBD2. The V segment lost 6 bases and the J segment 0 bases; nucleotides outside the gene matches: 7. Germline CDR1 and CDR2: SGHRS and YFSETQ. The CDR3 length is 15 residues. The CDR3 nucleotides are TGCGCCAGCAAGGCGGGAGAAGGGAGCACAGATACGCAGTATTTT. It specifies CASKAGEGSTDTQYF.

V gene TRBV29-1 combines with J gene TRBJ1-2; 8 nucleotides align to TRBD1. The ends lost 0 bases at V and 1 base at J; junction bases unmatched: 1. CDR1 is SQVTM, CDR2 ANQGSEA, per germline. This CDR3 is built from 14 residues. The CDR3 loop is CSVEEGQDNYGYTF. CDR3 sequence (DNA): TGCAGCGTTGAAGAGGGACAGGATAACTATGGCTACACCTTC.

The DNA of the CDR3 is TGTGCCAGCAGTTACTCGACAGGGGTGAAGGAGACCCAGTACTTC. Its protein product is CASSYSTGVKETQYF. This chain joins TRBV6-6 and TRBJ2-5; 8 positions agree with TRBD1. With V trimmed by 0 bases and J by 5 bases, 5 bases remained unmatched. Germline CDR1 and CDR2: MNHNY and SVGAGI (reference sequence). The CDR3 spans 15 residues.

CDR3 in amino acids: CASTPGEFSGANVLTF. The CDR3 DNA is TGTGCCAGCACCCCGGGGGAGTTCTCTGGGGCCAACGTCCTGACTTTC. V and J are TRBV21-1 and TRBJ2-6; TRBD2 is the table's D call, not checked against the DNA. TRBV21-1 represents a pseudogene. The CDR3 extends over 16 amino acids.

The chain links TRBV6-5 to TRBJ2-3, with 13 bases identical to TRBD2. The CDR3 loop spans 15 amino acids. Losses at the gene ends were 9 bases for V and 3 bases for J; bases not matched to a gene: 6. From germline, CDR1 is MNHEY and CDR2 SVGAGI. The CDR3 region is CASSRTSGSTDTQYF. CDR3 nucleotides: TGTGCCAGTTCCAGGACTAGCGGGAGTACAGATACGCAGTATTTT.

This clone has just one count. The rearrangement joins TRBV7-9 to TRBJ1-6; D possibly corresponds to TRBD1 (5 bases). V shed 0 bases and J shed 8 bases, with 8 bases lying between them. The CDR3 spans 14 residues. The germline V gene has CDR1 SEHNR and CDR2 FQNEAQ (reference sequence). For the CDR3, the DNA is TGTGCCAGCAGCTTAGCGTCCAGGGATTCACCCCTCCACTTT. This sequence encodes CASSLASRDSPLHF. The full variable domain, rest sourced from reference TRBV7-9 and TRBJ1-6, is DTGVSQNPRHKITKRGQNVTFRCDPISEHNRLYWYRQTLGQGPEFLTYFQNEAQLEKSRLLSDRFSAERPKGSFSTLEIQRTEQGDSAMYLCASSLASRDSPLHFGNGTRLTVT.

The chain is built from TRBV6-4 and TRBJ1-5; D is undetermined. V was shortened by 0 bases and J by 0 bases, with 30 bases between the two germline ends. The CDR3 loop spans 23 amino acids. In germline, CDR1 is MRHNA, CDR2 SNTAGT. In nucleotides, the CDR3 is TGTGCCAGCAGTGACTCGACGGGTGTAGTGTTTTTGACACGGGAAGATAGCAATCAGCCCCAGCATTTT. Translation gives CASSDSTGVVFLTREDSNQPQHF.

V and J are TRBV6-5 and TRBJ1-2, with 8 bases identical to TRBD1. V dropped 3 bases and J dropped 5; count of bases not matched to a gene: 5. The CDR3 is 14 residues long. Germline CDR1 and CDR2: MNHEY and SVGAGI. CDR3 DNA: TGTGCCAGCAGTTATCAGGGGGCAGGGTATGGCTACACCTTC. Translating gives CASSYQGAGYGYTF.

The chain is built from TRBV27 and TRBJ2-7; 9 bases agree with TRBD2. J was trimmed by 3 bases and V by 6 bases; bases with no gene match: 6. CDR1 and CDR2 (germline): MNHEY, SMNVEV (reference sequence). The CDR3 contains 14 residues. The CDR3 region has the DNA TGTGCCAGCAGCCCGGGACTAGCCGGCTACGAGCAGTACTTC. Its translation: CASSPGLAGYEQYF.

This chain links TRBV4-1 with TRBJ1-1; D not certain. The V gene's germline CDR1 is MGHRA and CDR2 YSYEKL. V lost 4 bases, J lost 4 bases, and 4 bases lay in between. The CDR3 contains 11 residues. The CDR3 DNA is TGCGCCAGCAGCCTCGGCACTGAAGCTTTCTTT. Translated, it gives CASSLGTEAFF.

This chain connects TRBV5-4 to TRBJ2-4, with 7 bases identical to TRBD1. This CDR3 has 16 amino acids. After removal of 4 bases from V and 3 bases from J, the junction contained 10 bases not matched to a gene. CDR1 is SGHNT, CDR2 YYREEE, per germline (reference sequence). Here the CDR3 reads CASSQGRGGGKNIQYF. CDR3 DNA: TGTGCCAGCAGCCAGGGGCGAGGGGGCGGCAAAAACATTCAGTACTTC.

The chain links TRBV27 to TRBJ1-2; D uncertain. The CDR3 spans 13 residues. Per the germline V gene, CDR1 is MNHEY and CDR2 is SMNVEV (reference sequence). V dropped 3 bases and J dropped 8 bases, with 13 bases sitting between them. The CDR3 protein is CASSFSSAAGYTF. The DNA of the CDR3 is TGTGCCAGCAGTTTCTCATCGGCGGCCGGCTACACCTTC.

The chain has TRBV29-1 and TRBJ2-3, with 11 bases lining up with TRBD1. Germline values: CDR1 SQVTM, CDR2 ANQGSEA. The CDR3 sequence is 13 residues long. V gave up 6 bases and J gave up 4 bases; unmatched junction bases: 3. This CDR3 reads CSVGQGGADTQYF. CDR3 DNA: TGCAGCGTGGGACAGGGGGGAGCAGATACGCAGTATTTT.

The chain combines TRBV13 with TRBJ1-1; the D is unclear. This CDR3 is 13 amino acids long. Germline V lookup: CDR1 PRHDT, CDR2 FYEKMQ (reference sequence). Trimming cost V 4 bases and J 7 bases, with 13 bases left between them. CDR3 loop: CASSSPAGDEAFF. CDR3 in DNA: TGTGCCAGCAGCTCCCCCGCCGGGGATGAAGCTTTCTTT. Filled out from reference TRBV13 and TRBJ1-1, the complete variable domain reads AAGVIQSPRHLIKEKRETATLKCYPIPRHDTVYWYQQGPGQDPQFLISFYEKMQSDKGSIPDRFSAQQFSDYHSELNMSSLELGDSALYFCASSSPAGDEAFFGQGTRLTVV.

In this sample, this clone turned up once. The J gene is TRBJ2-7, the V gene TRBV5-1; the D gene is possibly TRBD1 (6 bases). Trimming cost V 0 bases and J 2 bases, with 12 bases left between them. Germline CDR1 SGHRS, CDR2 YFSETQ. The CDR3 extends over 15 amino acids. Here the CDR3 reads CASSLGLGQTYEQYF. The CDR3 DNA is TGCGCCAGCAGCTTGGGGTTAGGACAGACCTACGAGCAGTACTTC.